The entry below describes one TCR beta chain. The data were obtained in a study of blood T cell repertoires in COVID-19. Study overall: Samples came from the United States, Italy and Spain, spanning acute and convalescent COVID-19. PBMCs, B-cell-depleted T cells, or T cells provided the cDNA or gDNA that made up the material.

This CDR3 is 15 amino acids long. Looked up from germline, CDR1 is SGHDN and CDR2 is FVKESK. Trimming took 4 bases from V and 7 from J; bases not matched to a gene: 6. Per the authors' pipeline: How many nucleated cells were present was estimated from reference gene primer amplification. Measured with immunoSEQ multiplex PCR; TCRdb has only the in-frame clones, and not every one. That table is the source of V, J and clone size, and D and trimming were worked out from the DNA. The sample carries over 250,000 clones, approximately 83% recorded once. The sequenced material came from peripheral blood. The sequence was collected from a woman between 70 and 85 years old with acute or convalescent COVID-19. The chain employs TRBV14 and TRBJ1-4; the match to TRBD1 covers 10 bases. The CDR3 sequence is CASSPLTGGGEKLFF. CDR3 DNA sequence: TGTGCCAGCAGCCCCTTGACAGGGGGCGGTGAAAAACTGTTTTTT.